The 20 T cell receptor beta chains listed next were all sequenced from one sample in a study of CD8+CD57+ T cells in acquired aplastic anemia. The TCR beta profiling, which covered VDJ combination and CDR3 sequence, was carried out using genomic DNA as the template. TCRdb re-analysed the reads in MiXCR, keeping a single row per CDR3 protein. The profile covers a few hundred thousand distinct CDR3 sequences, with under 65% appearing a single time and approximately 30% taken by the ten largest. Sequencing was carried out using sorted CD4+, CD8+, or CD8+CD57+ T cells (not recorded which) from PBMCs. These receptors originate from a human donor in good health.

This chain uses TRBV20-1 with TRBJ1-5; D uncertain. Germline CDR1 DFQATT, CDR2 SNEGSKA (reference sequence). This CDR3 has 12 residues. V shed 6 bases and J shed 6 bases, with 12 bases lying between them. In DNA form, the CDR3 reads TGCAGTGCGAGGAGGGAGTCTCAGCCCCAGCATTTT. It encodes CSARRESQPQHF.

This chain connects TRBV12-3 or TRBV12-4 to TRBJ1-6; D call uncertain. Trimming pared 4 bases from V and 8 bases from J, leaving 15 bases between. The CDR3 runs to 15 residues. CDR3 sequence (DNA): TGTGCCAGCAGTTCGGACTATAGTAGCGATTCACCCCTCCACTTT. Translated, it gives CASSSDYSSDSPLHF.

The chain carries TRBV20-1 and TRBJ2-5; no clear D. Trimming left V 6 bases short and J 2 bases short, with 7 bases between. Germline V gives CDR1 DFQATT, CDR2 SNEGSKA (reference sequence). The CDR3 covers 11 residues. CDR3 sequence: CSAGTQETQYF. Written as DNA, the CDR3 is TGCAGTGCCGGCACTCAAGAGACCCAGTACTTC.

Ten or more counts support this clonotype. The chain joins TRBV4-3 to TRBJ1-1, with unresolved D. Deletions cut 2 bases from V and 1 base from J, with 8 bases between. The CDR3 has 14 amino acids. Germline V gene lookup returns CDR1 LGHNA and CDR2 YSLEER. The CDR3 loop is CASSQQTWNTEAFF. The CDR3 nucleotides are TGCGCCAGCAGCCAACAGACATGGAACACTGAAGCTTTCTTT.

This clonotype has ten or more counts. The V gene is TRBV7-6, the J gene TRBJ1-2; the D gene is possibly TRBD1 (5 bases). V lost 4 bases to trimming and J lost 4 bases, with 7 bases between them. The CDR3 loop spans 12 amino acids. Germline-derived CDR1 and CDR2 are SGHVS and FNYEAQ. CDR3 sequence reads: CASSSQAYGYTF. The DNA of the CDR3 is TGTGCCAGCAGCTCACAGGCCTATGGCTACACCTTC. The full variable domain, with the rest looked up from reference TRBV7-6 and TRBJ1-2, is GAGVSQSPRYKVTKRGQDVALRCDPISGHVSLYWYRQALGQGPEFLTYFNYEAQQDKSGLPNDRFSAERPEGSISTLTIQRTEQRDSAMYRCASSSQAYGYTFGSGTRLTVV.

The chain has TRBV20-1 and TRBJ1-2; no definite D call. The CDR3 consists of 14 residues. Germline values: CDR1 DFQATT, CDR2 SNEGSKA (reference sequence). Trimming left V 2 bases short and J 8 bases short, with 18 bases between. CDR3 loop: CSARPPTSPRGYTF. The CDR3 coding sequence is TGCAGTGCTAGACCCCCGACCTCTCCACGGGGCTACACCTTC.

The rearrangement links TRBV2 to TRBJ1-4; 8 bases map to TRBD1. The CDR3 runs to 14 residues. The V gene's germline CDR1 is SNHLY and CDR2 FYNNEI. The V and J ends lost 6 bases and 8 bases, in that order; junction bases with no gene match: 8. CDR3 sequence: CASRDQGAGEKLFF. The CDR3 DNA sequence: TGTGCCAGCAGGGACCAGGGGGCAGGAGAAAAACTGTTTTTT. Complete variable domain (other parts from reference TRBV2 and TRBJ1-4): EPEVTQTPSHQVTQMGQEVILRCVPISNHLYFYWYRQILGQKVEFLVSFYNNEISEKSEIFDDQFSVERPDGSNFTLKIRSTKLEDSAMYFCASRDQGAGEKLFFGSGTQLSVL.

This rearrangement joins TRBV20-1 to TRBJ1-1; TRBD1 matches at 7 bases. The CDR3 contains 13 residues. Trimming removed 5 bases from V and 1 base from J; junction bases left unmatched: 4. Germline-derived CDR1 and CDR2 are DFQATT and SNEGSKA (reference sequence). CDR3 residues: CSAYNRGNTEAFF. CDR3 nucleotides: TGCAGTGCTTACAACAGGGGGAACACTGAAGCTTTCTTT.

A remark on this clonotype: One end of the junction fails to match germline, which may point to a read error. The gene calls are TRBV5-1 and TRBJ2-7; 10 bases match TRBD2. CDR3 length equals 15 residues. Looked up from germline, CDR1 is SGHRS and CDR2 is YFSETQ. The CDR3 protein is CASSLAGLADYGQYF. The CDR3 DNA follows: TGCGCCAGCAGCTTGGCTGGACTAGCGGACTACGGGCAGTACTTC.

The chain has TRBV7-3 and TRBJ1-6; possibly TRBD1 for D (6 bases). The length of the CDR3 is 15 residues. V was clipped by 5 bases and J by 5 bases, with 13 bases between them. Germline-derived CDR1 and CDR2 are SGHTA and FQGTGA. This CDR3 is CASSPDSHNNSPLHF. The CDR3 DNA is TGTGCCAGCAGCCCGGACAGCCATAATAATTCACCCCTCCACTTT.

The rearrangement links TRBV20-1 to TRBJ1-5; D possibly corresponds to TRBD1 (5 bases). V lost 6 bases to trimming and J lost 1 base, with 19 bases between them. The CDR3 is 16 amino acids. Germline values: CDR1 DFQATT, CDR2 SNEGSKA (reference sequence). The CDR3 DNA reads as TGCAGTGCCGGAAGGGCAGGGAGTCGAAGCAATCAGCCCCAGCATTTT. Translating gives CSAGRAGSRSNQPQHF.

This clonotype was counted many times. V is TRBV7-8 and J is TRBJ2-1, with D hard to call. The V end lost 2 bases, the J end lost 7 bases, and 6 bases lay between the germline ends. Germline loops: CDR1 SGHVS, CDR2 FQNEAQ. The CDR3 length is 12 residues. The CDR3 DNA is TGTGCCAGCAGCTTACTCCGTAATGAGCAGTTCTTC. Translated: CASSLLRNEQFF.

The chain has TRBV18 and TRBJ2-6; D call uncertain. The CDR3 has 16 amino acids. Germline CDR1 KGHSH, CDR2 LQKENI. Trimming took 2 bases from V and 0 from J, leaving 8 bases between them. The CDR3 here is CASSPFGNSGANVLTF. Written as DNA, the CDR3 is TGTGCCAGCTCACCATTTGGAAACTCTGGGGCCAACGTCCTGACTTTC.

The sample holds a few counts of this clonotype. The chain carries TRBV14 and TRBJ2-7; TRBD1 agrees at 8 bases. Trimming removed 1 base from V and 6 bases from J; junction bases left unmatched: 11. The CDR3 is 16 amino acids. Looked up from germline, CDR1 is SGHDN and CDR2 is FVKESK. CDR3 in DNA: TGTGCCAGCAGCCAAGGGCGAGGACAGGGTAATCCCGAGCAGTACTTC. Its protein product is CASSQGRGQGNPEQYF. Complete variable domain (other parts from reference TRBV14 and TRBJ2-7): EAGVTQFPSHSVIEKGQTVTLRCDPISGHDNLYWYRRVMGKEIKFLLHFVKESKQDESGMPNNRFLAERTGGTYSTLKVQPAELEDSGVYFCASSQGRGQGNPEQYFGPGTRLTVT.

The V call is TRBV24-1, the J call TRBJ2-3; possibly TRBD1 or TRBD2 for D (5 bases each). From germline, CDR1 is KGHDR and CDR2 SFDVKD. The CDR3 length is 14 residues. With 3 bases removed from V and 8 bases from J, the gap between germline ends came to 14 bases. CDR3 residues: CATSDRGRAGTQYF. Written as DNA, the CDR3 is TGTGCCACCAGTGATCGGGGCAGGGCGGGTACGCAGTATTTT.

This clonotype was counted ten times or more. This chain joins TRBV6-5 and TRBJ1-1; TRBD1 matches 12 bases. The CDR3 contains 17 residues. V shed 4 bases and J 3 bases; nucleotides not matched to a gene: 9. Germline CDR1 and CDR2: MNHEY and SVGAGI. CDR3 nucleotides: TGTGCCAGCAGTTGGGGACAGGGGGCTTTCTTGGACACTGAAGCTTTCTTT. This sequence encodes CASSWGQGAFLDTEAFF.

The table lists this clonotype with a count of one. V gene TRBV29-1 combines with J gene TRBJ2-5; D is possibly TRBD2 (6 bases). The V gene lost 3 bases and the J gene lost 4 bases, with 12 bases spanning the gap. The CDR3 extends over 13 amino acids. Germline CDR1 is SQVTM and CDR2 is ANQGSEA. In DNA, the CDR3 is TGCAGCGTTGACACCCTCGGGGGAGAGACCCAGTACTTC. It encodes CSVDTLGGETQYF.

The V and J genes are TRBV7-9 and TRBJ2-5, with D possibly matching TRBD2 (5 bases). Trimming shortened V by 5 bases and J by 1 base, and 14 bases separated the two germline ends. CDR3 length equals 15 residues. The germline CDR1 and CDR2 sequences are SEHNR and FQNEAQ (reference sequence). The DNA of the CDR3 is TGTGCCAGCAGCCCGAGTCTAGCCCCCCAAGAGACCCAGTACTTC. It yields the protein CASSPSLAPQETQYF.

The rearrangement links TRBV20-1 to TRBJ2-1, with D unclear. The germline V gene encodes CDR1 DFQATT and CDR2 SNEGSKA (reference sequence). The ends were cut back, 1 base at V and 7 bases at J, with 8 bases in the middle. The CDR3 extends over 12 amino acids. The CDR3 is CSARVQENEQFF. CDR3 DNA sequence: TGCAGTGCTAGAGTTCAGGAAAATGAGCAGTTCTTC.

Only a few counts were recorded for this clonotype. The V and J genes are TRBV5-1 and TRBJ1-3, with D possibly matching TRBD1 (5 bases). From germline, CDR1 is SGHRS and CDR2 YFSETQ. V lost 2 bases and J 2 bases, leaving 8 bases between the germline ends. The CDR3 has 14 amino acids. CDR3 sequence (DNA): TGCGCCAGCAGCTTTGACAGTCCTGGAAACACCATATATTTT. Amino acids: CASSFDSPGNTIYF. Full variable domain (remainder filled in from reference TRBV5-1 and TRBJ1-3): KAGVTQTPRYLIKTRGQQVTLSCSPISGHRSVSWYQQTPGQGLQFLFEYFSETQRNKGNFPGRFSGRQFSNSRSEMNVSTLELGDSALYLCASSFDSPGNTIYFGEGSWLTVV.